This TCR beta chain was found in a study of shared T cell receptors in the human thymus (dated by TCRdb to the early 2020s). Regarding the complete study: The study examined how self-reactive, shared T-cell receptor alpha chains are generated in the human thymus.

The library relied on the immunoSEQ multiplex PCR assay. This immuneACCESS table, as held by TCRdb, lists in-frame sequences with V and J called but not all clones. Of the missing ones, under half trace to an unresolved V gene in checked studies; the others have no known cause. Counted in this sample were over 650,000 clones; about 89% of them appeared once. Together, the top ten hold roughly 0.0086% of the sample. As regards this clone: This receptor's antigen is unknown. There are no base qualities to consult, and no much larger clone falls within one base.

As encoded in the germline V gene, CDR1 is LGHNA while CDR2 is YSLEER. Relative to germline, V is missing 1 base and J is missing 11 bases, with 15 bases of the junction outside any gene match. The CDR3 spans 17 residues, from the cysteine through the phenylalanine. The only DNA kept is the CDR3, 51 bases in frame from the first base. These data are also associated with another study on human thymus T cells. The second publication reports: The donors were immunologically healthy infants in Finland who had open corrective cardiac surgery for congenital heart defects. The thymus tissue came from surgical resects taken out during corrective cardiac surgery. Biased V and J gene segment usage appeared to be present in both thymic and peripheral blood repertoires. Highly overlapping thymic TCR repertoires among unrelated individuals were reported in the related research. The study used 7 to 9 infant thymus samples plus four related peripheral blood samples to characterize TCR alpha and beta repertoires. Donor ages ranged from roughly 6 to 250 days, and the cohort comprised five or six male and two female infants. Thymocytes were released mechanically from tissue and stored at -70 °C as pellets of about 8.5-31 million cells. Genomic DNA was extracted from frozen cell pellets with a QIAsymphony instrument. The immunoSEQ multiplex PCR assay was used to amplify the TCRB and TCRAD loci from a standardized amount of quality-controlled genomic DNA. The V(D)J region was spanned by amplicons of a length sufficient to cover the CDR3 and to identify V and J genes. Amplicon sequencing was performed on an Illumina platform through the commercial immunoSEQ service. Primer bias and sequencing errors were corrected using previously described methods, and TCRAD and TCRB definitions followed the IMGT database. immunoSEQ Analyzer 3.0 and VDJTools were used for repertoire analysis, which covered basic statistics, V/J segment usage, diversity estimates, rarefaction and pairwise overlap. Diversity was estimated using the Chao1, ChaoE, Efron-Thisted, Shannon and inverse Simpson indices, and was also estimated on datasets down-sampled to the size of the smallest sample. Repertoire overlap was determined by strict matching of CDR3 nucleotide sequence, V gene and J gene, and Jaccard-based multidimensional scaling clustering was applied. On average, roughly 800,000 unique TCRB clonotypes were obtained from thymus samples, compared with approximately 80,000 from blood samples.

The chain couples TRBV4-3 to TRBJ1-4; 8 middle bases align to TRBD1. This sequence was found in a boy younger than two with a congenital heart defect. Donor details come from another sample of the same person, matched by shared clones. The source material was thymocytes. CDR3 protein: CASSQGEGRDRHVKLFF. Read as DNA, the sequence is TGCGCCAGCAGCCAAGGCGAAGGCCGGGACAGGCATGTCAAACTGTTTTTT.